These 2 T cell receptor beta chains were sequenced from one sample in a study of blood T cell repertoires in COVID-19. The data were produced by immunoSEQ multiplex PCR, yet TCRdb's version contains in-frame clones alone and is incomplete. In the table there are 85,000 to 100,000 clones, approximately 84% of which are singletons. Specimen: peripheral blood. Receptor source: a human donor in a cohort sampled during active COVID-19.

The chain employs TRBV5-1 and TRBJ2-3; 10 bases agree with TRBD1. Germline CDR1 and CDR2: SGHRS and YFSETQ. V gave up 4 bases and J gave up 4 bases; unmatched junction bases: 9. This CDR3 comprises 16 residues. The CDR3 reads CASSPPRTGGPDTQYF. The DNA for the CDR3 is TGCGCCAGCAGCCCGCCCCGGACAGGGGGTCCAGATACGCAGTATTTT.

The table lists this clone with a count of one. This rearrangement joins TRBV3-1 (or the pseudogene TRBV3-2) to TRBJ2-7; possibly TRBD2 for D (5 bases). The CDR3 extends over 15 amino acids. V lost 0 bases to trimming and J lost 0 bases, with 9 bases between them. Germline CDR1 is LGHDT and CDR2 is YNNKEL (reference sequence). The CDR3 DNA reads TGTGCCAGCAGCCAAGATCCAGCGGACTCCTACGAGCAGTACTTC. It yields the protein CASSQDPADSYEQYF.